This T cell receptor beta chain was sequenced for a study of blood T cell repertoires in COVID-19. Whole-study context: The United States, Italy and Spain supplied acute and convalescent COVID-19 samples. Sample material is recorded as cDNA or gDNA derived from T cells, B-cell-depleted T cells, or PBMCs.

The CDR3 extends over 15 amino acids. CDR1 SGHRS and CDR2 YFSETQ come from the germline V gene. Deletions cut 0 bases from V and 0 bases from J, with 7 bases between. Sequencing was performed with immunoSEQ multiplex PCR; in TCRdb, only in-frame clones are kept and a portion is missing. The sample includes approximately 150,000 clones, 80% of them seen just once. Source material: peripheral blood. The sequence derives from an older man who had recovered from COVID-19. The chain joins TRBV5-1 to TRBJ2-4, with a tentative D call TRBD2 (5 bases). CDR3 nucleotides: TGCGCCAGCAGCTTGGATGGACTAGCCAAAAACATTCAGTACTTC. It is translated as CASSLDGLAKNIQYF.